The entry below gives a single T cell receptor beta chain sequence along with its context. Germline assignment: CDR1 MNHEY and CDR2 SVGAGI. CDR3 length: 14 amino acids. The V and J ends lost 3 bases and 7 bases, in that order; junction bases with no gene match: 8. This specimen belongs to a study of shared clonotypes between healthy human individuals. Study-level background: Each donor contributed plates that comprised three CD4 naive, three CD4 memory, two CD8 naive and one CD8 memory.

TCRdb's table, derived via immunoSEQ multiplex PCR, lists solely in-frame clones and lacks some. The table shows about 1 million clones, with approximately 68% occurring only once. The gene calls are TRBV6-5 and TRBJ1-2; TRBD1 aligns across 7 bases. The TCR sequence derives from a man between 18 and 35 years old in good health. Sequenced input: memory CD4+ T cells sorted from blood. Subset here: CD45RA-negative fraction. The CDR3 protein is CASSYRTGFSGYTF. Written as DNA, the CDR3 is TGTGCCAGCAGTTATCGGACAGGTTTTTCTGGCTACACCTTC.